Sequencing of this T cell receptor (beta chain) was carried out in a study of T-cell reconstitution after alpha-beta-depleted transplantation in children. Regarding the study as a whole: T-cell numbers and diversity, one year after transplant, stemmed largely from T cells that were newly produced. Several hundred expanded graft clones reportedly were the source of alpha-beta T cells about two months after transplant. Surviving thymic progenitors and recipient T cells were the source of high TCRbeta diversity at day 60 in some patients.

Germline V gene sequence: CDR1 SQVTM, CDR2 ANQGSEA. The CDR3 is 10 residues long. Deletions cut 5 bases from V and 9 bases from J, with 5 bases between. A remark on this clonotype: Its target is not known.

A library of TCRbeta sequences, prepared with unique molecular identifiers, was generated. A single record per CDR3 protein comes from TCRdb applying MiXCR to the PCR reads. The sample has almost 250,000 distinct CDR3 sequences; around 25% are singletons. This receptor was obtained from a girl aged 2 to 9 with Fanconi anemia, due to receive a stem cell transplant. The gene calls are TRBV29-1 and TRBJ1-6; D is unresolved. This specimen consisted of PBMCs, obtained before TCRalphabeta/CD19-depleted stem cell transplant. CDR3 DNA sequence: TGCAGCGTTTGGGGTTCACCCCTCCACTTT. It yields the protein CSVWGSPLHF.